This record concerns one T cell receptor beta chain sequence. Its antigen remains unidentified. Primers used in a second PCR of roughly 6 to 12 cycles were a sample-barcoded 5' primer and a J-beta primer mix. TCRdb reanalysed the 5' RACE reads using MiXCR and keeps one entry per CDR3 protein. This table has about 730,000 distinct CDR3 sequences, around 46% appearing once. The record originates from a study of blood T cells in healthy people across ages. General study results and limits: Long-lived donors had more naive CD4+ cells and higher diversity than aged donors.

Every donor gave 9 to 10 milliliters of peripheral blood. The V end was cut by 0 bases, the J end by 8 bases, with 11 bases between. CDR1 and CDR2 (germline): KGHSH, LQKENI. The CDR3 is 14 residues long. The sequence derives from a woman between 55 and 75 years old in good health. The chain is built from TRBV18 and TRBJ2-1, with D hard to call. Sequencing used blood. CDR3 coding DNA: TGTGCCAGCTCACCACCTTCTGACTCGGATGAGCAGTTCTTC. The encoded protein is CASSPPSDSDEQFF. The entire variable domain, with the rest obtained from reference TRBV18 and TRBJ2-1, is as follows: NAGVMQNPRHLVRRRGQEARLRCSPMKGHSHVYWYRQLPEEGLKFMVYLQKENIIDESGMPKERFSAEFPKEGPSILRIQQVVRGDSAAYFCASSPPSDSDEQFFGPGTRLTVL.